Listed below are T cell receptor beta chains from one sample, sequenced in a study of blood T cell repertoires in COVID-19. TCRdb keeps only in-frame clones here, not all; method: immunoSEQ multiplex PCR. In the table there are some 30,000 clones, 84% of which are singletons. The sample was peripheral blood. These TCRs come from a man at least 80 years old with active COVID-19. Both conserved end residues are part of each CDR3. The D gene is left open where the match is weak. Size is omitted from some rows. Given values are once, few, many or a class for expanded clones.

cdr3_nt	cdr3_aa	j_call	clone_size	d_call	v_call
TGCGCCAGCAGCGCAGAACTAAATCAGCCCCAGCATTTT	CASSAELNQPQHF	TRBJ1-5	few	-	TRBV5-1
TGCGCCAGCAGCCTAGAAGAGACCCAGTACTTC	CASSLEETQYF	TRBJ2-5	-	-	TRBV5-1
TGCGCCAGCAGCCTACAACTGAACACTGAAGCTTTCTTT	CASSLQLNTEAFF	TRBJ1-1	-	-	TRBV4-1
TGTGCCAGCAGCTTAGGTGGGACAGGGGGCCGCGATGAGCAGTTCTTC	CASSLGGTGGRDEQFF	TRBJ2-1	-	TRBD1	TRBV7-9
TGTGCCAGCACCCGGGACAGCTCTCAGCCCCAGCATTTT	CASTRDSSQPQHF	TRBJ1-5	-	TRBD1	TRBV6-5
TGTGCCAGCAGCCAAGACAGCGGGGGGGCCCACAATGAGCAGTTCTTC	CASSQDSGGAHNEQFF	TRBJ2-1	few	TRBD2	TRBV4-2
TGTGCCAGCAGAGAAGGACAGTCGTACACTGAAGCTTTCTTT	CASREGQSYTEAFF	TRBJ1-1	-	-	TRBV6-1
TGCGCCAGCAGCTTGAAGGGCGGGTCAGATACGCAGTATTTT	CASSLKGGSDTQYF	TRBJ2-3	-	-	TRBV5-1
TGTGCCAGCAGCTGGTCAGGGGGCTACTACGAGCAGTACTTC	CASSWSGGYYEQYF	TRBJ2-7	-	TRBD1	TRBV14
TGTGCCAGCAGCCAACTAGCGGGGAGCTCCTACGAGCAGTACTTC	CASSQLAGSSYEQYF	TRBJ2-7	once	TRBD2	TRBV4-2
TGTGCCAGCAGCCACGTACACGCGAACACTGAAGCTTTCTTT	CASSHVHANTEAFF	TRBJ1-1	-	-	TRBV14
TGCGCCAGCAGCCAACCGGGGAAGAGAACTAATGAAAAACTGTTTTTT	CASSQPGKRTNEKLFF	TRBJ1-4	-	-	TRBV4-1
TGTGCCAGCAGTGAAGCTTCGCGACCCCTCCACTTT	CASSEASRPLHF	TRBJ1-6	medium-sized	-	TRBV6-1
TGCGCCAGCAGCTCCCGGGACAGCAATTCTGGAAACACCATATATTTT	CASSSRDSNSGNTIYF	TRBJ1-3	few	TRBD1	TRBV5-1
TGCGCCAGCAGCTTGGCGTCAGCCGGGGGGCAAGAGACCCAGTACTTC	CASSLASAGGQETQYF	TRBJ2-5	-	TRBD2	TRBV5-1
TGTGCCAGCAGTGCCACGACAGGGGGAAATGGCTACACCTTC	CASSATTGGNGYTF	TRBJ1-2	-	TRBD1	TRBV27
TGTGCCAGCAGTTTATGGGACAGGGGAGGCGGCTACACCTTC	CASSLWDRGGGYTF	TRBJ1-2	-	TRBD1	TRBV28
TGTGCCAGCCGACAGGGTTGGGAGGGCTACACCTTC	CASRQGWEGYTF	TRBJ1-2	-	TRBD1	TRBV6-7
TGTGCCAGCAGCTTGAATAGGGGCTCGAACACCGGGGAGCTGTTTTTT	CASSLNRGSNTGELFF	TRBJ2-2	-	-	TRBV5-4
TGTGCCAGTAGTTGGACAGGGAGGCCTCCCTACGAGCAGTACTTC	CASSWTGRPPYEQYF	TRBJ2-7	-	TRBD1	TRBV19
TGCAGCGTATCAGACAGGGGAGCAGATACGCAGTATTTT	CSVSDRGADTQYF	TRBJ2-3	-	TRBD1	TRBV29-1
TGCGCCAGCAGCCCCGGGACGGGAGACTACGAGCAGTACTTC	CASSPGTGDYEQYF	TRBJ2-7	-	-	TRBV5-1
TGTGCCAGCAGCTCCCGACGGGGTCTGGGTGGCACTGAAGCTTTCTTT	CASSSRRGLGGTEAFF	TRBJ1-1	-	-	TRBV5-6
TGTGCCTGGAGTGCCCTGACAGGGCGAGGGGGCACTGAAGCTTTCTTT	CAWSALTGRGGTEAFF	TRBJ1-1	-	TRBD1	TRBV30
TGTGCCATCAGTGAGTCTGGCAGGGACACAGATACGCAGTATTTT	CAISESGRDTDTQYF	TRBJ2-3	-	-	TRBV10-3
TGCGCCAGCAGCCCTCAGGGGGCCGCAAACGAAAAACTGTTTTTT	CASSPQGAANEKLFF	TRBJ1-4	few	TRBD1	TRBV5-1
TGCGCCAGCAGCTTGGCGGGGGACAGCCGTTCCAATGAGCAGTTCTTC	CASSLAGDSRSNEQFF	TRBJ2-1	-	-	TRBV5-1
TGTGCCAGCACTCGTACAGGGGGATTCCTCGGCTACACCTTC	CASTRTGGFLGYTF	TRBJ1-2	-	TRBD1	TRBV6-5
TGTGCCTGGGATCCAAACTCTGGGGCCAACGTCCTGACTTTC	CAWDPNSGANVLTF	TRBJ2-6	-	-	TRBV30
TGTGCCAGCAGCCAAGACGGTTCTAGCGGGGGGACAGATACGCAGTATTTT	CASSQDGSSGGTDTQYF	TRBJ2-3	-	TRBD2	TRBV4-2
TGTGCCAGCAGCTCTCGAACAGGGATGGGGGCCAACGTCCTGACTTTC	CASSSRTGMGANVLTF	TRBJ2-6	-	-	TRBV5-4
TGTGCCAGCAGTTACTCTCGGGACAGGGCATCCTACGAGCAGTACTTC	CASSYSRDRASYEQYF	TRBJ2-7	once	TRBD1	TRBV6-5
TGTGCCAGCTCACCGAAGCCGGGACAGGGGTATGGCTACACCTTC	CASSPKPGQGYGYTF	TRBJ1-2	-	TRBD1	TRBV18
TGTGCCAGCAGTAGATCGACTTTTTCTGGAAACACCATATATTTT	CASSRSTFSGNTIYF	TRBJ1-3	-	-	TRBV6-5
TGTGCCATCAGTGAGTCATCACAGGGTAATGGCTACACCTTC	CAISESSQGNGYTF	TRBJ1-2	-	-	TRBV10-3
TGTGCCAGCAGCTCCCGCCCAGGGGGGACCGCGAACAATGAGCAGTTCTTC	CASSSRPGGTANNEQFF	TRBJ2-1	-	-	TRBV7-2
TGTGCCAGCAGCCAATCGCGGGCAACTAATGAAAAACTGTTTTTT	CASSQSRATNEKLFF	TRBJ1-4	-	-	TRBV16
TGCAGCGTCCTAACAGGGGTGACAGATACGCAGTATTTT	CSVLTGVTDTQYF	TRBJ2-3	-	TRBD1	TRBV29-1
TGTGCCAGAAAGCAGGGCGCTGGGGCCAACGTCCTGACTTTC	CARKQGAGANVLTF	TRBJ2-6	-	-	TRBV5-8
TGTGCCAGCAGCCGAGGGAGGGAATCCTACGAGCAGTACTTC	CASSRGRESYEQYF	TRBJ2-7	-	TRBD2	TRBV3-1/TRBV3-2
TGTGCCAGCAGCTACGGGGGGCCAGCCTACGAGCAGTACTTC	CASSYGGPAYEQYF	TRBJ2-7	-	-	TRBV9
TGCGCCAGCAGCTTGACTGATGCAACGAGAAATTCACCCCTCCACTTT	CASSLTDATRNSPLHF	TRBJ1-6	-	-	TRBV5-1
TGTGCCAGCAGGAGGACTGGAAACAATGAGCAGTTCTTC	CASRRTGNNEQFF	TRBJ2-1	-	-	TRBV6-5
TGTGCCACCTTAGACAGGTTTGCGAACACCGGGGAGCTGTTTTTT	CATLDRFANTGELFF	TRBJ2-2	-	-	TRBV15
TGTGCCAGCAATATTCCGGGACAGGGGATTGACTTT	CASNIPGQGIDF	TRBJ1-6	-	TRBD1	TRBV6-4
TGTGCCAGCAGACGGACAGCCACTGAAGCTTTCTTT	CASRRTATEAFF	TRBJ1-1	medium-sized	-	TRBV5-5
TGTGCCAGCAGTGATGGCAACCCCAACACCGGGGAGCTGTTTTTT	CASSDGNPNTGELFF	TRBJ2-2	-	-	TRBV2
TGTGCCACCAGTGATGGGGGCCATGGGCCCCAGCATTTT	CATSDGGHGPQHF	TRBJ1-5	-	-	TRBV24-1
TGTGCCAGCTCCGGCAGGGAGGGGGTCAATTCACCCCTCCACTTT	CASSGREGVNSPLHF	TRBJ1-6	-	-	TRBV19
TGCGCCAGCAGCCAATCACCGGGACAGAGTAATTCACCCCTCCACTTT	CASSQSPGQSNSPLHF	TRBJ1-6	-	TRBD1	TRBV5-1